Sequencing of this T cell receptor beta chain was carried out in a study of T cells in Graves' hyperthyroidism and ophthalmopathy. Amplified TCR beta CDR3 regions came from RNA transcripts. An initial round of RT-PCR targeting the TCR CDR3 relied on the HTBI primer set. TCRdb re-called the multiplex PCR reads through MiXCR, storing one row per CDR3 protein. This sample has fewer than 650,000 distinct CDR3 sequences, with 14% found just once. Trimming stripped 0 bases from V and 2 bases from J, with 11 bases between. The CDR3 extends over 16 amino acids. Germline V gene lookup returns CDR1 SGHRS and CDR2 YFSETQ. This clonotype has just a few counts.

The gene calls are TRBV5-1 and TRBJ2-2; a possible D gene is TRBD1 (6 bases). What was sequenced was blood. This TCR was recovered from a woman aged 40 to 55 with Graves' hyperthyroidism. CDR3 sequence reads: CASSLAWTVNTGELFF. CDR3 in DNA: TGCGCCAGCAGCTTGGCCTGGACAGTAAACACCGGGGAGCTGTTTTTT.